This TCR beta chain was identified during a study of T cell clonotyping in hematopoietic cell transplantation. Study-level points and caveats: Graft donor and pretransplant recipient Inverse Simpson Index values predicted broader posttransplant TCR diversity. After transplant, recipient diversity fell while pathologically expanded clonotypes grew through day 180. Cells were unsorted, so CD4 and CD8 contributions were not separated.

Germline V gene data show CDR1 as SQVTM and CDR2 as ANQGSEA. Trimming left V 1 base short and J 2 bases short, with 8 bases between. The CDR3 is made up of 13 amino acids. Recipients were bled about 28 days pretransplant and at posttransplant days 30, 100, 180. About this clone itself: The antigen is not known.

Here immunoSEQ multiplex PCR was the method, and the copy in TCRdb shows in-frame clones only, minus some. This sample carries around 16,000 clones, approximately 57% of them seen once, and the ten largest clones take approximately 10%. This chain joins TRBV29-1 and TRBJ1-1; TRBD1 is a possible D gene (5 bases). The specimen was PBMCs, collected 30 days after allogeneic stem cell transplant. The receptor was isolated from a male patient between 45 and 59 years old who had an allogeneic stem cell transplant from an unrelated donor, so T cells may come from the graft donor. Some clones in this sample may be carry-over from other donors' samples. The CDR3 DNA reads TGCAGCGTTGAAGTCGACAGAAACACTGAAGCTTTCTTT. Its translation: CSVEVDRNTEAFF.